The 9 T cell receptor beta chains reported below all come from one sample, sequenced in a study of neurological immune-mediated disorders. TCRdb re-analysed the 5' RACE reads in MiXCR, keeping a single row per CDR3 protein. The data contain roughly 32,000 distinct CDR3 sequences, 15% of them singletons. The sample taken for sequencing was PBMCs. Source of these receptors: a man in his sixties or seventies in good health.

This clonotype was counted ten times or more. The J gene is TRBJ2-5, the V gene TRBV20-1; 7 nucleotides agree with TRBD1. J lost 0 bases, V lost 4 bases, and 11 bases had no gene match. CDR1 is DFQATT, CDR2 SNEGSKA, per germline (reference sequence). This CDR3 is 16 amino acids long. CDR3 sequence reads: CSATPNRGQYQETQYF. The CDR3 DNA reads as TGCAGTGCTACCCCGAACAGGGGTCAATACCAAGAGACCCAGTACTTC.

This clonotype was seen ten or more times. The CDR3 DNA sequence: TGCAGTGCTAGAGCTTTAACCCGGGGTCTCGATGAGCAGTTCTTC. As protein: CSARALTRGLDEQFF. The gene calls are TRBV20-1 and TRBJ2-1; TRBD2 might be the D (5 bases). CDR1 DFQATT and CDR2 SNEGSKA come from the germline V gene (reference sequence). This CDR3 is 15 amino acids long. With 1 base removed from V and 8 bases from J, the gap between germline ends came to 18 bases.

This clonotype was recorded many times. This sequence joins TRBV28 and TRBJ2-7; 7 bases match TRBD2. CDR3 length: 15 residues. Germline loops: CDR1 MDHEN, CDR2 SYDVKM. The J segment lost 1 base and the V segment lost 3 bases, leaving 6 bases of the junction unmatched. CDR3 protein: CASSFNGGGSYEQYF. CDR3 in DNA: TGTGCCAGCAGTTTTAATGGGGGGGGATCCTACGAGCAGTACTTC.

At least ten counts were recorded for this clonotype. The chain recombines TRBV27 with TRBJ1-2, with D perhaps TRBD1 (5 bases). V was trimmed by 2 bases and J by 7 bases, leaving 14 bases between them. Germline CDR1 and CDR2: MNHEY and SMNVEV (reference sequence). This CDR3 region has 14 residues. CDR3 amino acids: CASSLGGFRGGYTF. In DNA form, the CDR3 reads TGTGCCAGCAGTTTAGGGGGGTTTAGAGGTGGCTACACCTTC.

This clonotype was detected many times. V gene TRBV4-3 combines with J gene TRBJ2-1; 7 nucleotides match TRBD2. The CDR3 length is 16 residues. V lost 1 base, J lost 4 bases, and 7 bases stayed unmatched. Germline V lookup: CDR1 LGHNA, CDR2 YSLEER. The CDR3 bases are TGCGCCAGCAGCCAAGTCCTGGGGGGGGGTTACAATGAGCAGTTCTTC. Its protein product is CASSQVLGGGYNEQFF.

This clonotype came up many times. The chain is built from TRBV28 and TRBJ2-7; the D is unclear. V lost 11 bases to trimming and J lost 2 bases, with 16 bases between them. Germline V lookup: CDR1 MDHEN, CDR2 SYDVKM. This CDR3 contains 13 residues. The CDR3 here is CASYTMGTYEQYF. The CDR3 region has the DNA TGTGCCTCTTACACCATGGGGACCTACGAGCAGTACTTC. Filled out from reference TRBV28 and TRBJ2-7, the complete variable domain reads DVKVTQSSRYLVKRTGEKVFLECVQDMDHENMFWYRQDPGLGLRLIYFSYDVKMKEKGDIPEGYSVSREKKERFSLILESASTNQTSMYLCASYTMGTYEQYFGPGTRLTVT.

This clonotype was seen at least ten times. The rearrangement uses TRBV18 and TRBJ1-1; 7 nucleotides line up with TRBD1. Trimming at V came to 3 bases and at J to 6 bases, leaving 7 bases not matched to a gene. CDR1 is KGHSH and CDR2 is LQKENI in the germline V gene. The CDR3 runs 14 residues. The chain's CDR3 is CASSPGQGVAEAFF. The CDR3 DNA sequence: TGTGCCAGCTCACCGGGGCAGGGGGTCGCTGAAGCTTTCTTT.

Many counts were recorded for this clonotype. V is TRBV10-3 and J is TRBJ2-1, with TRBD1 identical over 7 bases. Germline assignment: CDR1 ENHRY and CDR2 SYGVKD. The CDR3 has 14 residues. V was pared by 4 bases and J by 4 bases, with 4 bases of the junction left unmatched. CDR3 nucleotides: TGTGCCATCAGTGTGGGACAGACATACAATGAGCAGTTCTTC. Its protein is CAISVGQTYNEQFF.

This clonotype was picked up many times. CDR3 sequence (DNA): TGTGCCAGCAGCGTCCACAGGGGAGCAACTAATGAAAAACTGTTTTTT. Amino acids: CASSVHRGATNEKLFF. The rearrangement links TRBV7-9 to TRBJ1-4, with 7 positions matching TRBD1. Trimming removed 5 bases from V and 0 bases from J; junction bases left unmatched: 6. From germline, CDR1 is SEHNR and CDR2 FQNEAQ (reference sequence). This CDR3 region has 16 residues.